The subject of this entry is one TCR beta chain. The data were taken from a study of blood T cell repertoires in COVID-19. Study at large: The study drew acute and convalescent COVID-19 samples from the United States, Italy and Spain. PBMCs, B-cell-depleted T cells, or T cells were the source of the cDNA or gDNA that made up the material.

Trimming took off 8 bases at V and 8 bases at J, with 10 bases between the two ends. The germline V gene encodes CDR1 SNHLY and CDR2 FYNNEI. The CDR3 sequence is 11 residues long. In the source study's methods: Quantification of nucleated cells was approximated via reference gene primer amplification. TCRdb's copy holds only in-frame clones and misses some; the assay was immunoSEQ multiplex PCR. V, J and clone size reflect that table, while D and trimming were determined from the DNA. The sample has around 100,000 clones, 80% to 90% seen once. The clonotype was recovered from a woman older than 75 with acute or convalescent COVID-19. The chain recombines TRBV2 with TRBJ2-1; maybe TRBD2 (6 bases). Sequencing was performed on peripheral blood. The CDR3 is CASGGEDEQFF. DNA of the CDR3: TGTGCCAGCGGCGGGGAGGATGAGCAGTTCTTC.